Sequencing of this T cell receptor beta chain was carried out in a study of CD8 T cells in Susac syndrome. CD8+ and CD4+ T cells were negatively isolated; TEMRA cells were FACS-enriched. Random hexamers were used to reverse transcribe the RNA input (about 0.45 to 1 ug). In TCRdb, the immunoSEQ multiplex PCR reads were re-called with MiXCR into one record per CDR3 protein. Of some 120,000 distinct CDR3 sequences listed, about 95% are singletons. The receptor was derived from a human donor in good health. Sequenced: CD4+ T cells from PBMCs.

The CDR3 loop reads CASSSLGTGELFF. The CDR3 nucleotides read TGCGCCAGCAGCTCCCTAGGCACCGGGGAGCTGTTTTTT. The rearrangement uses TRBV5-1 and TRBJ2-2, with D unclear. Trimming removed 3 bases at V and 4 bases at J, with 7 bases between. Germline CDR1 and CDR2: SGHRS and YFSETQ. The CDR3 is 13 residues long.